These T cell receptor beta chains were read from a single sample in a study of T cell responses to AZD1222 COVID-19 vaccine. TCRdb's table, derived via immunoSEQ multiplex PCR, lists solely in-frame clones and lacks some. Seen here are about 130,000 clones, roughly nine tenths observed once, and the top ten hold about 9.5%. The sequences come from peripheral blood, collected 28 days after the second AZD1222 dose. The receptor set was obtained from an adult who received the AZD1222 COVID-19 vaccine. The CDR3 runs from the conserved cysteine through the conserved F or W. A D gene is named only where the DNA matches it firmly. Clone size is stated in some rows and not others, as once, few, many or a class when expanded.

D gene,J gene,V gene,clone size,CDR3 protein,CDR3 DNA
TRBD2,TRBJ2-1,TRBV7-2,NA,CASSKSGDGSYNEQFF,TGTGCCAGCAGCAAGAGCGGGGACGGCTCCTACAATGAGCAGTTCTTC
NA,TRBJ1-2,TRBV10-2,NA,CATGGVALGNYGYTF,TGCGCCACTGGAGGGGTTGCGCTTGGTAACTATGGCTACACCTTC
NA,TRBJ2-1,TRBV11-2,NA,CASSLDGGQVPFF,TGTGCCAGCAGCTTAGATGGGGGGCAAGTCCCCTTCTTC
NA,TRBJ2-7,TRBV13,NA,CASSPDSSYEQYF,TGTGCCAGCAGCCCAGACAGTTCCTACGAGCAGTACTTC
TRBD2,TRBJ2-1,TRBV6-6,NA,CASTTGLALNEQFF,TGTGCCAGCACGACGGGACTAGCGTTGAATGAGCAGTTCTTC
TRBD1,TRBJ2-5,TRBV18,NA,CASSPQGQGFETQYF,TGTGCCAGCTCACCCCAGGGACAGGGGTTTGAGACCCAGTACTTC
TRBD1,TRBJ1-2,TRBV29-1,NA,CSVDRGTLGGYTF,TGCAGCGTGGACAGGGGGACCCTGGGTGGCTACACCTTC
NA,TRBJ1-5,TRBV3-1/TRBV3-2,NA,CASSQGVGGIGQPQHF,TGTGCCAGCAGCCAGGGGGTAGGGGGTATCGGTCAGCCCCAGCATTTT
NA,TRBJ1-2,TRBV5-6,NA,CASLRAYSRGYTF,TGTGCCAGCCTCCGCGCCTATTCACGAGGCTACACCTTC
TRBD1,TRBJ1-3,TRBV5-1,NA,CASSEGTAGNTIYF,TGCGCCAGCAGCGAAGGGACAGCAGGAAACACCATATATTTT
NA,TRBJ1-5,TRBV12-3/TRBV12-4,NA,CASSWGNQPQHF,TGTGCCAGCAGTTGGGGAAATCAGCCCCAGCATTTT
TRBD1,TRBJ2-7,TRBV12-5,NA,CASGTQGTGLTYEQYF,TGTGCTAGTGGTACCCAAGGGACAGGGTTGACCTACGAGCAGTACTTC
TRBD1,TRBJ1-5,TRBV7-9,NA,CASSVQGDQPQHF,TGTGCCAGCAGCGTGCAGGGGGATCAGCCCCAGCATTTT
NA,TRBJ1-6,TRBV28,NA,CATASVVVSPLHF,TGTGCCACCGCCTCGGTCGTCGTTTCACCCCTCCACTTT
NA,TRBJ1-1,TRBV10-3,NA,CAISEGAGGTEAFF,TGTGCCATCAGTGAGGGGGCTGGGGGCACTGAAGCTTTCTTT
TRBD1,TRBJ1-1,TRBV6-2/TRBV6-3,NA,CASSWTGGFTEAFF,TGTGCCAGCAGTTGGACAGGGGGTTTCACTGAAGCTTTCTTT
NA,TRBJ1-5,TRBV29-1,few,CSVGGNNQPQHF,TGCAGCGTTGGTGGCAATAATCAGCCCCAGCATTTT
NA,TRBJ2-2,TRBV6-2/TRBV6-3,once,CASSYVYVGGPSTIGELFF,TGTGCCAGCAGTTATGTATATGTGGGGGGCCCCTCAACGATCGGGGAGCTGTTTTTT
NA,TRBJ1-2,TRBV11-2,NA,CASSPDGYPHRGYTF,TGTGCCAGCAGCCCAGATGGGTACCCTCATCGTGGCTACACCTTC
TRBD2,TRBJ2-7,TRBV6-1,once,CASSEQAASGVSYEQYF,TGTGCCAGCAGTGAACAAGCGGCTAGCGGCGTCTCCTACGAGCAGTACTTC
NA,TRBJ2-3,TRBV10-1,NA,CATGPLRDRTDTQYF,TGCGCCACCGGTCCCCTCAGGGACCGCACAGATACGCAGTATTTT
TRBD1,TRBJ1-5,TRBV3-1/TRBV3-2,NA,CASSPLGGQAPKRGQPQHF,TGTGCCAGCAGCCCCCTGGGCGGACAGGCCCCAAAAAGGGGTCAGCCCCAGCATTTT
NA,TRBJ1-1,TRBV6-5,NA,CASEGGSGNTEAFF,TGTGCCAGTGAGGGGGGTTCAGGAAACACTGAAGCTTTCTTT
TRBD1,TRBJ2-3,TRBV5-1,once,CASTPPGQSGDTQYF,TGCGCCAGCACCCCGCCGGGACAGTCGGGCGATACGCAGTATTTT
NA,TRBJ1-1,TRBV18,NA,CASSPSTGRLNTEAFF,TGTGCCAGCTCACCTTCGACGGGACGGTTGAACACTGAAGCTTTCTTT
NA,TRBJ1-4,TRBV11-2,NA,CASSLTGWDEKLFF,TGTGCCAGCAGCTTGACGGGATGGGATGAAAAACTGTTTTTT
TRBD2,TRBJ2-7,TRBV29-1,NA,CSVGSGGPYEQYF,TGCAGCGTTGGGAGCGGGGGGCCTTACGAGCAGTACTTC
NA,TRBJ2-7,TRBV7-2,NA,CASSTDTSDYEQYF,TGTGCCAGCAGCACCGACACTTCAGACTACGAGCAGTACTTC
NA,TRBJ2-2,TRBV6-2/TRBV6-3,NA,CASSLTGTGELFF,TGTGCCAGCAGTCTCACAGGGACCGGGGAGCTGTTTTTT
NA,TRBJ1-1,TRBV19,NA,CASKAVGGLNTEAFF,TGTGCCAGTAAGGCTGTGGGAGGGTTGAACACTGAAGCTTTCTTT
NA,TRBJ2-3,TRBV29-1,NA,CSVSSGLSTDTQYF,TGCAGCGTTTCCTCGGGACTTAGCACAGATACGCAGTATTTT
TRBD2,TRBJ2-5,TRBV5-1,NA,CASGRGEVAETQYF,TGCGCCAGCGGCCGGGGGGAGGTGGCCGAGACCCAGTACTTC
NA,TRBJ1-1,TRBV7-9,once,CASSRGSEAFF,TGTGCCAGCAGCAGGGGTTCTGAAGCTTTCTTT
NA,TRBJ1-1,TRBV27,NA,CASSLGAGTEAFF,TGTGCCAGCAGTTTGGGGGCAGGCACTGAAGCTTTCTTT
NA,TRBJ2-2,TRBV3-1/TRBV3-2,NA,CASSPTGVGTGELFF,TGTGCCAGCAGCCCGACAGGTGTGGGCACCGGGGAGCTGTTTTTT
NA,TRBJ2-3,TRBV7-6,NA,CASSLGVAGGTDTQYF,TGTGCCAGCAGCTTAGGAGTGGCAGGGGGCACAGATACGCAGTATTTT
NA,TRBJ2-2,TRBV28,NA,CASYPLWGTSNTGELFF,TGTGCCAGCTACCCCTTGTGGGGGACCTCGAACACCGGGGAGCTGTTTTTT
NA,TRBJ2-1,TRBV14,NA,CASSQVNRLNEQFF,TGTGCCAGCAGCCAAGTAAACAGACTGAATGAGCAGTTCTTC
NA,TRBJ2-2,TRBV4-2,once,CASSQNLLKTGELFF,TGTGCCAGCAGCCAAAACCTACTTAAGACCGGGGAGCTGTTTTTT
NA,TRBJ1-3,TRBV7-2,NA,CASSLVPASSGNTIYF,TGTGCCAGCAGCTTAGTGCCAGCGAGCTCTGGAAACACCATATATTTT
TRBD2,TRBJ2-7,TRBV12-3/TRBV12-4,NA,CAVRPSGIDEQYF,TGTGCCGTTAGGCCTAGCGGCATTGACGAGCAGTACTTC
NA,TRBJ2-4,TRBV6-5,few,CASSSPGQLAKNIQYF,TGTGCCAGCAGTTCACCAGGACAACTAGCCAAAAACATTCAGTACTTC
NA,TRBJ1-1,TRBV3-1/TRBV3-2,NA,CASSQEYALSEAFF,TGTGCCAGCAGCCAAGAGTATGCTCTCTCTGAAGCTTTCTTT
NA,TRBJ1-5,TRBV27,NA,CASSFGRSNQPQHF,TGTGCCAGCAGTTTTGGACGGAGCAATCAGCCCCAGCATTTT
NA,TRBJ2-2,TRBV27,NA,CASRLGTATNTGELFF,TGTGCCAGCAGGCTGGGAACCGCGACCAACACCGGGGAGCTGTTTTTT
NA,TRBJ2-1,TRBV7-9,NA,CASSLRGHDNEQFF,TGTGCCAGCAGCCTGAGGGGACACGACAATGAGCAGTTCTTC
TRBD2,TRBJ2-7,TRBV4-2,few,CASSQYLGTSGYEQYF,TGTGCCAGCAGCCAATACCTAGGGACTAGCGGCTACGAGCAGTACTTC
TRBD1,TRBJ1-6,TRBV5-8,NA,CASSFSRGVNSPLHF,TGTGCCAGCAGCTTCTCCAGGGGGGTAAATTCACCCCTCCACTTT
NA,TRBJ2-1,TRBV11-3,NA,CASSESSYNEQFF,TGTGCCAGCTCCGAGAGCTCCTACAATGAGCAGTTCTTC
NA,TRBJ1-4,TRBV6-5,NA,CASRRHDRSVEKLFF,TGTGCCAGCAGGAGACACGACAGATCGGTAGAAAAACTGTTTTTT
NA,TRBJ2-5,TRBV2,NA,CASSGGQGLGTQYF,TGTGCCAGCAGTGGGGGGCAGGGGTTGGGGACCCAGTACTTC
NA,TRBJ1-2,TRBV3-1/TRBV3-2,NA,CASSHVPFPGYTF,TGTGCCAGCAGCCACGTTCCCTTTCCTGGCTACACCTTC
NA,TRBJ1-1,TRBV19,few,CASSLRGTEAFF,TGTGCCAGTAGTTTAAGGGGCACTGAAGCTTTCTTT